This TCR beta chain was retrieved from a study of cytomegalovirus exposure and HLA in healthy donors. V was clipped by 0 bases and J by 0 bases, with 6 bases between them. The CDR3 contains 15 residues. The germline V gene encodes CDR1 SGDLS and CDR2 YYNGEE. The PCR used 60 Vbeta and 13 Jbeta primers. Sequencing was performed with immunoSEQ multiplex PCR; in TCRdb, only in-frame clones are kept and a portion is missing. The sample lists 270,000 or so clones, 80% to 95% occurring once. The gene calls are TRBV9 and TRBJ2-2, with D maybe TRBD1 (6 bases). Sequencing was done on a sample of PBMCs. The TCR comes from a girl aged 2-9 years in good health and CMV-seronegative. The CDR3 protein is CASSVGTANTGELFF. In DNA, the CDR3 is TGTGCCAGCAGCGTAGGGACAGCGAACACCGGGGAGCTGTTTTTT. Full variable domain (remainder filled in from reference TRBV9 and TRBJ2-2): DSGVTQTPKHLITATGQRVTLRCSPRSGDLSVYWYQQSLDQGLQFLIQYYNGEERAKGNILERFSAQQFPDLHSELNLSSLELGDSALYFCASSVGTANTGELFFGEGSRLTVL.